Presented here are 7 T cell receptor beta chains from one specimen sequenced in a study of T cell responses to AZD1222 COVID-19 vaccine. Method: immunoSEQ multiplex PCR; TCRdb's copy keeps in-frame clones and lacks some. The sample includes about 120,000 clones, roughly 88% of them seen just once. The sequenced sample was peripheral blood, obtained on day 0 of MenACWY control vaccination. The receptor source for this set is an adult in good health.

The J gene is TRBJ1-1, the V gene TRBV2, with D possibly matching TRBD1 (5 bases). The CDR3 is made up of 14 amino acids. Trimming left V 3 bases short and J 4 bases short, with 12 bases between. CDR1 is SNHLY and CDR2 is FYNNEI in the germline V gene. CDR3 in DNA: TGTGCCAGCAGTGATAGCGCAGGGCCCACTGAAGCTTTCTTT. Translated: CASSDSAGPTEAFF.

CDR3 nucleotide sequence: TGTGCCATTACCTCGCAGGGAGACACCATATATTTT. Translation gives CAITSQGDTIYF. The chain combines TRBV28 with TRBJ1-3, with D maybe TRBD1 (5 bases). Germline V gene sequence: CDR1 MDHEN, CDR2 SYDVKM. This CDR3 region has 12 residues. Trimming took 10 bases from V and 8 from J, leaving 15 bases between them.

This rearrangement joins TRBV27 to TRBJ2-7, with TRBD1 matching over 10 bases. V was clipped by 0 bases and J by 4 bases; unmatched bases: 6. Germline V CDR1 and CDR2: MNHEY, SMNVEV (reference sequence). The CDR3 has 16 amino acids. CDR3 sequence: CASSLSSGTGVYEQYF. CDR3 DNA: TGTGCCAGCAGTTTATCCTCCGGGACAGGGGTGTACGAGCAGTACTTC.

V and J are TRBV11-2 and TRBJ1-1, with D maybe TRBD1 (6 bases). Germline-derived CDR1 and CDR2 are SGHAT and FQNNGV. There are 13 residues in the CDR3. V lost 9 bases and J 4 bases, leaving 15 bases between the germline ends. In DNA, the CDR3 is TGTGCCAGAGCGGGGGCGCGAGGCACTGAAGCTTTCTTT. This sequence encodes CARAGARGTEAFF.

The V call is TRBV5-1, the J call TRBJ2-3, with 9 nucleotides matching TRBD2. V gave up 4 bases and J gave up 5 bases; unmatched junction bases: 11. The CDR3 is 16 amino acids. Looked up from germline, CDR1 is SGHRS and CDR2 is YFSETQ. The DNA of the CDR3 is TGCGCCAGCAGCAGATTAGCGGGAGAACAGCGAGATACGCAGTATTTT. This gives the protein CASSRLAGEQRDTQYF. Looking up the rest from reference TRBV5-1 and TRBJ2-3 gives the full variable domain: KAGVTQTPRYLIKTRGQQVTLSCSPISGHRSVSWYQQTPGQGLQFLFEYFSETQRNKGNFPGRFSGRQFSNSRSEMNVSTLELGDSALYLCASSRLAGEQRDTQYFGPGTRLTVL.

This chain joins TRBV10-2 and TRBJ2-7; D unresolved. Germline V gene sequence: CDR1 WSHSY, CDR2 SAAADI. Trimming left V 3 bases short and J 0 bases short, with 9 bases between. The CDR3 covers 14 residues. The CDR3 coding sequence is TGCGCCAGCAGTGATCAGGCAGTCTCCTACGAGCAGTACGTC. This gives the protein CASSDQAVSYEQYV.

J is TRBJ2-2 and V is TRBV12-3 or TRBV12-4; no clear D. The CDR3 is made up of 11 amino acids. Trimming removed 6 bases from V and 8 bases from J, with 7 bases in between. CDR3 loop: CASRIGGELFF. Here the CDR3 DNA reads TGTGCCAGCAGGATAGGGGGGGAGCTGTTTTTT.